This T cell receptor (beta chain) came from a study of cytomegalovirus exposure and HLA in healthy donors. The PCR was carried out with 60 Vbeta primers and 13 Jbeta primers. The data were produced by immunoSEQ multiplex PCR, yet TCRdb's version contains in-frame clones alone and is incomplete. The sample lists 100,000 to 150,000 clones, about 10% occurring once. The V gene's germline CDR1 is PRHDT and CDR2 FYEKMQ (reference sequence). This CDR3 has 16 amino acids. Trimming took 0 bases from V and 6 from J; bases not matched to a gene: 3. The TCR comes from a woman younger than 35 in good health and CMV-seropositive. Material for sequencing was PBMCs. The chain recombines TRBV13 with TRBJ2-1; 12 nucleotides match TRBD2. CDR3 DNA sequence: TGTGCCAGCAGCTTAGGCCTACTAGCGGGAGGCAATGAGCAGTTCTTC. Translating gives CASSLGLLAGGNEQFF.